This T cell receptor (beta chain) originates from a study of blood T cell repertoires in COVID-19. The germline CDR1 and CDR2 sequences are SEHNR and FQNEAQ (reference sequence). This CDR3 comprises 15 residues. J was trimmed by 5 bases and V by 4 bases; bases with no gene match: 9. Data came from immunoSEQ multiplex PCR; TCRdb stores just in-frame clones and leaves some out. The data hold hundreds of thousands of clones, with around nine tenths observed a single time. Sequencing was performed on PBMCs or T cells enriched from blood (not recorded which). The chain couples TRBV7-9 to TRBJ2-7, with TRBD1 matching over 9 bases. The source of this sequence is a woman aged 40 to 50 who had recovered from COVID-19. For the CDR3, the DNA is TGTGCCAGCAGCTCCATGACAGGGGGATTGGACGAGCAGTACTTC. Translated, it gives CASSSMTGGLDEQYF.